This TCR beta chain was sequenced in a study of CD8 T cells in Susac syndrome. Across the whole study: Patients with Susac syndrome were therapy-naive, treated with corticosteroids, or treated with intravenous immunoglobulin alone when blood was collected. Study results and limitations: Only a relatively small number of individuals were included in the TCR sequencing and HLA analysis.

This CDR3 spans 14 amino acids. Germline CDR1 and CDR2: KGHDR and SFDVKD. V was shortened by 3 bases and J by 8 bases, with 15 bases between the two germline ends. In the case of this clonotype: Its antigen is currently unknown.

RNA, at roughly 0.45 to 1 ug, was reverse transcribed with random hexamers. MiXCR, applied by TCRdb to the immunoSEQ multiplex PCR reads, yields one record per CDR3 protein. Here the sample spans 150,000 to 200,000 distinct CDR3 sequences, 94% being singletons. The sequence came from a human donor with Susac syndrome. The chain uses TRBV24-1 and TRBJ1-2, with D hard to call. Source material: CD4+ T cells from PBMCs. The CDR3 DNA is TGTGCCACCAGTGATGGCGACAACCCCGGGGGCTACACCTTC. Protein sequence: CATSDGDNPGGYTF.